This T cell receptor (beta chain) is from a study of blood T cell repertoires in COVID-19. In the original workflow: Amplifying reference gene primers gave estimates of nucleated cell counts. Produced via immunoSEQ multiplex PCR; TCRdb's table is partial and in-frame only. The V and J calls and the clone size are those of that table, but D and trimming were determined from the DNA. The table includes roughly 260,000 clones, around 82% detected once. In germline, CDR1 is KGHSH, CDR2 LQKENI. The CDR3 has 15 residues. V gave up 3 bases and J gave up 5 bases, with 13 bases separating them. The sequenced sample was peripheral blood. The J gene is TRBJ2-2, the V gene TRBV18; D possibly corresponds to TRBD2 (5 bases). This TCR was sampled from a woman of 80 years or more with active or convalescent COVID-19. The chain's CDR3 is CASSPLRGWTGELFF. Here the CDR3 DNA reads TGTGCCAGCTCACCGCTACGGGGATGGACCGGGGAGCTGTTTTTT.